What follows is one T cell receptor (beta chain) and its context. Only in-frame clones appear in the TCRdb table, and some are missing; sequencing was by immunoSEQ multiplex PCR. The sample has about 33,000 clones, approximately 89% seen once. This record comes from a study of OX40 agonist ivuxolimab in advanced cancers. Study-wide context: Eligibility rules accepted prior anti-PD-1, anti-PD-L1 or anti-CTLA-4 therapy, and over 30% had some. Partial responses, seen in three patients, involved one hepatocellular carcinoma and two cutaneous melanomas.

Germline V lookup: CDR1 MDHEN, CDR2 SYDVKM. The CDR3 loop spans 16 amino acids. Trimming left V 8 bases short and J 2 bases short, with 22 bases between. This TCR came from an adult with an advanced solid tumor such as melanoma, head and neck, liver or kidney cancer. The specimen was CD4+ or CD8+ T cells sorted from blood, collected in a trial of the OX40 agonist ivuxolimab. V usage is TRBV28 and J usage is TRBJ2-7; the D call may be TRBD1 or TRBD2 (6 bases each). The CDR3 region is CASPPPRAGEAYEQYF. The CDR3 nucleotides are TGTGCCAGCCCCCCCCCGCGGGCAGGGGAGGCCTACGAGCAGTACTTC. The entire variable domain, with the rest obtained from reference TRBV28 and TRBJ2-7, is as follows: DVKVTQSSRYLVKRTGEKVFLECVQDMDHENMFWYRQDPGLGLRLIYFSYDVKMKEKGDIPEGYSVSREKKERFSLILESASTNQTSMYLCASPPPRAGEAYEQYFGPGTRLTVT.